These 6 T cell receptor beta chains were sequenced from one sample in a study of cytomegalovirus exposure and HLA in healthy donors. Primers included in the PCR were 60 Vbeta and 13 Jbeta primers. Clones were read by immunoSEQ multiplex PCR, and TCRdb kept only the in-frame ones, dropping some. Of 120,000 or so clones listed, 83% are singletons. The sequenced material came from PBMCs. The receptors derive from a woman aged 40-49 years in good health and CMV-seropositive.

In DNA, the CDR3 is TGTGCCAGCAGCTTTTCACAGACCTACGAGCAGTACTTC. Its protein is CASSFSQTYEQYF. This chain links TRBV11-2 with TRBJ2-7, with unresolved D. The CDR3 consists of 13 residues. The ends were cut back, 3 bases at V and 2 bases at J, with 8 bases in the middle. Germline loops: CDR1 SGHAT, CDR2 FQNNGV.

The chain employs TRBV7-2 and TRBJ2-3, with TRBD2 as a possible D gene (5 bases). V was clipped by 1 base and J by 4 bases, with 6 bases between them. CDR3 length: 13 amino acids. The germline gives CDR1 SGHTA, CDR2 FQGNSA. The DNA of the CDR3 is TGTGCCAGCAGCTTAGGCGGGTCAGATACGCAGTATTTT. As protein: CASSLGGSDTQYF.

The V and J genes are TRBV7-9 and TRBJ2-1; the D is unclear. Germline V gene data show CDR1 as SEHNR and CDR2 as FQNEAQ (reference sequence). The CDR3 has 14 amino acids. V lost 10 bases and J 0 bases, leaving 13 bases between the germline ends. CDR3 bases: TGTGCCAACAATTCGGGTAGCTCCTACAATGAGCAGTTCTTC. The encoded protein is CANNSGSSYNEQFF.

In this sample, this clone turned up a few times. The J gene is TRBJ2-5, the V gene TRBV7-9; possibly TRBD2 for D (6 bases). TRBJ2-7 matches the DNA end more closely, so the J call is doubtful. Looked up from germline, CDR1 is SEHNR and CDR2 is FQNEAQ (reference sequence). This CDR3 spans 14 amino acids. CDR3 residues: CASSLLTSSSEQYF. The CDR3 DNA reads TGTGCCAGCAGCTTATTGACTAGTTCATCCGAGCAGTACTTC.

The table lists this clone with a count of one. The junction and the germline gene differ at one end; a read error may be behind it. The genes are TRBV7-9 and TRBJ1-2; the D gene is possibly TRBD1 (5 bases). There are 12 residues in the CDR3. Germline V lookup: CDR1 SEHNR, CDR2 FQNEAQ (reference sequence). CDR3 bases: TGTTCCAGCAGTCTCGACAGCTATGGCTACACCTTC. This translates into CSSSLDSYGYTF.

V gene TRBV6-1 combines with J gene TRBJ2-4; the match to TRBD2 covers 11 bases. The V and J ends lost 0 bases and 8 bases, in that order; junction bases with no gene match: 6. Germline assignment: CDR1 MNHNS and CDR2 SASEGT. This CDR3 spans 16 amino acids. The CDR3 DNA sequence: TGTGCCAGCAGTGAAGCGGAAACTAGCGGGAGAGACATTCAGTACTTC. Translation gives CASSEAETSGRDIQYF.